These 20 T cell receptor beta chains came from one sample sequenced in a study of cytomegalovirus exposure and HLA in healthy donors. The PCR was carried out with 60 Vbeta primers and 13 Jbeta primers. Libraries were prepared by immunoSEQ multiplex PCR; TCRdb keeps only in-frame clonotypes and omits some of them. The repertoire holds around 110,000 clones, with 55% to 75% as singletons. Source material: PBMCs. The receptors shown here come from a woman aged 35 to 49 in good health and CMV-seropositive.

The chain uses TRBV5-4 and TRBJ2-7; 9 bases align to TRBD2. Germline trimming cut 0 bases from V and 1 base from J; bases unmatched to any gene: 2. The CDR3 has 15 amino acids. CDR1 and CDR2 from the germline V gene are SGHNT and YYREEE (reference sequence). CDR3 amino acids: CASSLDSGRSYEQYF. The CDR3 coding sequence is TGTGCCAGCAGCTTGGATAGCGGGAGATCCTACGAGCAGTACTTC.

The V and J genes are TRBV4-3 and TRBJ2-3; D not certain. The CDR3 loop spans 14 amino acids. Trimming pared 1 base from V and 3 bases from J, leaving 8 bases between. The germline V gene has CDR1 LGHNA and CDR2 YSLEER. The CDR3: CASSQVLETDTQYF. The CDR3 nucleotides read TGCGCCAGCAGCCAAGTCTTAGAGACAGATACGCAGTATTTT.

The chain uses TRBV5-1 and TRBJ1-4; D is ambiguous. Trimming left V 0 bases short and J 7 bases short, with 13 bases between. The CDR3 spans 15 residues. The germline gives CDR1 SGHRS, CDR2 YFSETQ. The CDR3 coding sequence is TGCGCCAGCAGCTTGGCGGGGAGAAGGAGTGAAAAACTGTTTTTT. It translates to CASSLAGRRSEKLFF.

The gene calls are TRBV27 and TRBJ1-5, with 9 bases identical to TRBD1. CDR1 and CDR2 (germline): MNHEY, SMNVEV (reference sequence). The J segment lost 1 base and the V segment lost 5 bases, leaving 6 bases of the junction unmatched. The CDR3 is made up of 16 amino acids. CDR3 residues: CASSPRGTGSNQPQHF. CDR3 coding DNA: TGTGCCAGCAGTCCCCGTGGGACAGGGAGCAATCAGCCCCAGCATTTT.

The chain carries TRBV28 and TRBJ1-5, with TRBD1 identical over 8 bases. From germline, CDR1 is MDHEN and CDR2 SYDVKM. V was pared by 5 bases and J by 7 bases, with 7 bases of the junction left unmatched. This CDR3 comprises 14 residues. CDR3 DNA sequence: TGTGCCAGCAGTAGACAGGGGAGTTTACAGCCCCAGCATTTT. Amino acids: CASSRQGSLQPQHF.

The chain is built from TRBV2 and TRBJ2-5, with D possibly TRBD1 on 5 matching bases. CDR1 and CDR2 (germline): SNHLY, FYNNEI. V lost 4 bases and J 2 bases, leaving 11 bases between the germline ends. This CDR3 has 14 residues. CDR3: CASSGLRDQETQYF. The CDR3 DNA reads as TGTGCCAGCAGTGGACTCAGGGATCAAGAGACCCAGTACTTC.

The chain's CDR3 is CASSFSGSGDTQYF. CDR3 nucleotides: TGTGCCAGCAGCTTTAGCGGGAGTGGAGATACGCAGTATTTT. This rearrangement joins TRBV7-6 to TRBJ2-3; 9 positions match TRBD2. Germline V gives CDR1 SGHVS, CDR2 FNYEAQ. With V trimmed by 3 bases and J by 5 bases, 3 bases remained unmatched. This CDR3 is 14 amino acids long. Full variable domain (rest looked up from reference TRBV7-6 and TRBJ2-3): GAGVSQSPRYKVTKRGQDVALRCDPISGHVSLYWYRQALGQGPEFLTYFNYEAQQDKSGLPNDRFSAERPEGSISTLTIQRTEQRDSAMYRCASSFSGSGDTQYFGPGTRLTVL.

The V call is TRBV27, the J call TRBJ1-6, with 7 bases identical to TRBD1. The CDR3 has 14 amino acids. J was trimmed by 9 bases and V by 5 bases; bases with no gene match: 7. The V gene's germline CDR1 is MNHEY and CDR2 SMNVEV (reference sequence). This CDR3 reads CASSVTGKFSPLHF. CDR3 bases: TGTGCCAGCAGTGTGACAGGGAAGTTTTCACCCCTCCACTTT.

This chain connects TRBV6-6 to TRBJ2-2; TRBD1 aligns across 7 bases. Trimming took 0 bases from V and 6 from J; bases not matched to a gene: 4. This CDR3 contains 15 residues. Germline V gene sequence: CDR1 MNHNY, CDR2 SVGAGI (reference sequence). Here the CDR3 DNA reads TGTGCCAGCAGTTACTCGAGGGGGCGTTCCGGGGAGCTGTTTTTT. Amino acid sequence: CASSYSRGRSGELFF.

This chain uses TRBV5-1 with TRBJ1-4; 7 bases match TRBD1. V dropped 5 bases and J dropped 3; count of bases not matched to a gene: 13. This CDR3 region has 17 residues. CDR1 is SGHRS, CDR2 YFSETQ, per germline. The CDR3 DNA reads as TGCGCCAGCAGATCTGGACAGGAATATCCACCTAATGAAAAACTGTTTTTT. This sequence encodes CASRSGQEYPPNEKLFF.

CDR3 nucleotides: TGTGCCAGCAGCGCCACTAGCAAATCCTACAATGAGCAGTTCTTC. This codes for CASSATSKSYNEQFF. The V and J genes are TRBV9 and TRBJ2-1, with D perhaps TRBD2 (6 bases). Germline V lookup: CDR1 SGDLS, CDR2 YYNGEE. The V end lost 3 bases, the J end lost 1 base, and 11 bases lay between the germline ends. The CDR3 extends over 15 amino acids.

The chain is built from TRBV4-3 and TRBJ2-7, with 9 bases lining up with TRBD1. V gave up 4 bases and J gave up 5 bases; unmatched junction bases: 6. Germline V lookup: CDR1 LGHNA, CDR2 YSLEER. This CDR3 has 14 amino acids. The CDR3 sequence: CASSRGTGRDEQYF. CDR3 nucleotides: TGCGCCAGCAGCCGTGGGACAGGGCGCGACGAGCAGTACTTC.

The rearrangement uses TRBV7-9 and TRBJ2-7; D is uncertain. The CDR3 sequence is 11 residues long. With 7 bases removed from V and 6 bases from J, the gap between germline ends came to 10 bases. Germline CDR1 SEHNR, CDR2 FQNEAQ (reference sequence). Written as DNA, the CDR3 is TGTGCCAGCATCCGCGGCGGCGAGCAGTACTTC. Its protein is CASIRGGEQYF.

The chain recombines TRBV7-9 with TRBJ1-2; D remains unclear. Trimming took off 5 bases at V and 3 bases at J, with 16 bases between the two ends. The CDR3 is 15 amino acids. Germline V gene sequence: CDR1 SEHNR, CDR2 FQNEAQ (reference sequence). CDR3 bases: TGTGCCAGCAGCCTAGGGCTTCTCGGGGACTATGGCTACACCTTC. Translation gives CASSLGLLGDYGYTF. Complete variable domain (other parts from reference TRBV7-9 and TRBJ1-2): DTGVSQNPRHKITKRGQNVTFRCDPISEHNRLYWYRQTLGQGPEFLTYFQNEAQLEKSRLLSDRFSAERPKGSFSTLEIQRTEQGDSAMYLCASSLGLLGDYGYTFGSGTRLTVV.

This chain uses TRBV19 with TRBJ2-2; D gene uncertain. The CDR3 loop spans 17 amino acids. Trimming shortened V by 2 bases and J by 3 bases, and 16 bases separated the two germline ends. CDR1 is LNHDA and CDR2 is SQIVND in the germline V gene (reference sequence). The CDR3 DNA sequence: TGTGCCAGTAGTATACCCTTTTCTAACGTGTACACCGGGGAGCTGTTTTTT. This codes for CASSIPFSNVYTGELFF.

The rearrangement links TRBV28 to TRBJ2-1; 11 bases fit TRBD2. From germline, CDR1 is MDHEN and CDR2 SYDVKM. V lost 4 bases and J lost 4; bases outside the gene matches: 9. There are 17 residues in the CDR3. The CDR3 is CASSSPYTSGGYNEQFF. DNA of the CDR3: TGTGCCAGCAGTTCGCCCTATACTAGCGGGGGATACAATGAGCAGTTCTTC. Full variable domain (rest looked up from reference TRBV28 and TRBJ2-1): DVKVTQSSRYLVKRTGEKVFLECVQDMDHENMFWYRQDPGLGLRLIYFSYDVKMKEKGDIPEGYSVSREKKERFSLILESASTNQTSMYLCASSSPYTSGGYNEQFFGPGTRLTVL.

The chain couples TRBV28 to TRBJ2-2; 11 bases map to TRBD2. J lost 3 bases, V lost 3 bases, and 12 bases had no gene match. Per germline, CDR1 MDHEN and CDR2 SYDVKM. The CDR3 has 19 residues. The CDR3 coding sequence is TGTGCCAGCAGTTTGGCCCTAGCGGGAGGATTTGATTACACCGGGGAGCTGTTTTTT. Translation: CASSLALAGGFDYTGELFF.

The genes are TRBV30 and TRBJ1-1, with unresolved D. The CDR3 loop spans 15 amino acids. V lost 0 bases and J 0 bases, leaving 11 bases between the germline ends. Germline V CDR1 and CDR2: GTSNPN, SVGIG (reference sequence). The CDR3 region has the DNA TGTGCCTGGAGTGTATCCGTATATATGAACACTGAAGCTTTCTTT. Its protein is CAWSVSVYMNTEAFF.

The rearrangement uses TRBV29-1 and TRBJ2-1, with 7 bases aligning to TRBD2. CDR3 length: 11 residues. Germline V CDR1 and CDR2: SQVTM, ANQGSEA. Trimming cost V 8 bases and J 8 bases; bases outside gene matches: 6. The CDR3 region is CSPGGGDEQFF. CDR3 bases: TGCAGCCCTGGGGGGGGAGATGAGCAGTTCTTC.

The V call is TRBV4-2, the J call TRBJ2-5; 7 nucleotides match TRBD1. CDR1 and CDR2 from the germline V gene are LGHNA and YNFKEQ. The CDR3 spans 16 residues. The J segment lost 1 base and the V segment lost 0 bases, leaving 5 bases of the junction unmatched. The CDR3 loop reads CASSQDWRQGQETQYF. DNA for the CDR3: TGTGCCAGCAGCCAAGATTGGCGACAGGGCCAAGAGACCCAGTACTTC.